The 9 T cell receptor beta chains below were found in one sample sequenced in a study of T-cell reconstitution after alpha-beta-depleted transplantation in children. No antigen has been assigned to these receptors. General study results and limits: Hyperexpanded clones declined; after one year, newly produced T cells mostly supplied diversity.

Unique molecular identifiers were incorporated when the TCRbeta library was constructed. From the PCR reads, TCRdb called clonotypes with MiXCR, one entry per CDR3 protein. The sample contains about 300,000 distinct CDR3 sequences, just over 7.5% of which appear only once. The material was peripheral blood, obtained 360 days after TCRalphabeta/CD19-depleted stem cell transplant. These receptors all stem from a female patient under 10 years old who had a stem cell transplant for Fanconi anemia, so the T cells may come from the graft donor.

This clonotype was seen repeatedly, ten times or more. The chain couples TRBV28 to TRBJ1-5, with D possibly matching TRBD1 (5 bases). Trimming pared 2 bases from V and 7 bases from J, leaving 15 bases between. Germline V lookup: CDR1 MDHEN, CDR2 SYDVKM. The CDR3 covers 15 residues. CDR3 sequence (DNA): TGTGCCAGCAGTTTAACCTCAGGGCGGGGGCAGCCCCAGCATTTT. Protein sequence: CASSLTSGRGQPQHF.

This chain links TRBV11-3 with TRBJ2-5, with D hard to call. The CDR3 is 15 amino acids. Trimming shortened V by 5 bases and J by 1 base, and 14 bases separated the two germline ends. Germline V lookup: CDR1 SGHNT, CDR2 YENEEA. This CDR3 is CASSDGISPQETQYF. The CDR3 coding sequence is TGTGCCAGCAGCGACGGTATATCGCCCCAAGAGACCCAGTACTTC.

The chain recombines TRBV5-1 with TRBJ1-4, with TRBD1 as a possible D gene (6 bases). Per the germline V gene, CDR1 is SGHRS and CDR2 is YFSETQ. This CDR3 is built from 14 residues. V was clipped by 6 bases and J by 10 bases, with 19 bases between them. The CDR3 bases are TGCGCCAGCACATTAGGACAGCCCCTTGGAAAACTGTTTTTT. It specifies CASTLGQPLGKLFF.

This clonotype was recorded many times. CDR3 nucleotide sequence: TGCAGTGCTAGAGTCGTTGGGGGGGGCCTGCTAGGGTCCTACAATGAGCAGTTCTTC. Its translation: CSARVVGGGLLGSYNEQFF. V is TRBV20-1 and J is TRBJ2-1; maybe TRBD2 (7 bases). Germline assignment: CDR1 DFQATT and CDR2 SNEGSKA (reference sequence). This CDR3 has 19 residues. V lost 1 base, J lost 1 base, and 23 bases lay in between.

This clonotype appeared many times. In DNA, the CDR3 is TGTGCCAGCAGGAATTTACTTCTTTACAATGAGCAGTTCTTC. Protein: CASRNLLLYNEQFF. The J gene is TRBJ2-1, the V gene TRBV6-1; D unresolved. Germline assignment: CDR1 MNHNS and CDR2 SASEGT. Trimming shortened V by 6 bases and J by 4 bases, and 13 bases separated the two germline ends. The CDR3 sequence is 14 residues long.

This clonotype was observed a handful of times. The chain couples TRBV6-2 or TRBV6-3 to TRBJ2-7; D uncertain. The CDR3 is 11 residues long. The V gene's germline CDR1 is MNHEY and CDR2 SVGEGT. Trimming removed 5 bases from V and 3 bases from J, with 5 bases in between. In DNA, the CDR3 is TGTGCCAGCAGTCGACTCTACGAGCAGTACTTC. Its protein product is CASSRLYEQYF.

Only a few counts were recorded for this clonotype. The genes are TRBV2 and TRBJ2-1, with D perhaps TRBD1 or TRBD2 (5 bases each). The CDR3 spans 11 residues. Germline-derived CDR1 and CDR2 are SNHLY and FYNNEI. Trimming pared 10 bases from V and 12 bases from J, leaving 16 bases between. CDR3 DNA sequence: TGTGCCATGGACAACGGGATTTCGCAGTTCTTC. Its translation: CAMDNGISQFF.

This clonotype has at least ten counts. The chain recombines TRBV9 with TRBJ2-7, with D possibly matching TRBD1 (5 bases). CDR1 and CDR2 (germline): SGDLS, YYNGEE. V shed 0 bases and J shed 5 bases, with 9 bases lying between them. There are 13 residues in the CDR3. The CDR3 coding sequence is TGTGCCAGCAGCGTAGAGTTAGGGGACGAGCAGTACTTC. Encoded protein: CASSVELGDEQYF.

In this sample, this clonotype turned up many times. The genes are TRBV7-3 and TRBJ2-5, with 10 bases lining up with TRBD2. The CDR3 has 17 residues. With V trimmed by 5 bases and J by 5 bases, 14 bases remained unmatched. Germline CDR1 reads SGHTA; CDR2 reads FQGTGA. CDR3 nucleotides: TGTGCCAGCAGCCCTCACCCGGGACTAGCGCTCCCGGAGACCCAGTACTTC. Its translation: CASSPHPGLALPETQYF. The whole variable domain, filled in from reference TRBV7-3 and TRBJ2-5, reads GAGVSQTPSNKVTEKGKYVELRCDPISGHTALYWYRQSLGQGPEFLIYFQGTGAADDSGLPNDRFFAVRPEGSVSTLKIQRTERGDSAVYLCASSPHPGLALPETQYFGPGTRLLVL.